Sequencing of this TCR beta chain was carried out in a study of T cells in Graves' hyperthyroidism and ophthalmopathy. In this sample, this clonotype turned up many times. Germline V gene lookup returns CDR1 MNHNS and CDR2 SASEGT. There are 16 residues in the CDR3. V lost 5 bases, J lost 5 bases, and 12 bases stayed unmatched. The TCR beta CDR3 regions underwent amplification using RNA transcripts as the source. The TCR CDR3 was amplified in a first-round RT-PCR using the HTBI primer set. One entry per CDR3 protein results from TCRdb running MiXCR on the multiplex PCR reads. The sample has approximately 330,000 distinct CDR3 sequences, roughly 13% seen once.

The chain couples TRBV6-1 to TRBJ2-5, with TRBD2 matching 9 bases. This receptor was obtained from a woman in her forties with Graves' ophthalmopathy. Sequences were obtained from blood. CDR3 sequence: CASSYLGGGRAETQYF. CDR3 DNA: TGTGCCAGCAGTTACCTGGGGGGCGGGAGGGCGGAGACCCAGTACTTC.